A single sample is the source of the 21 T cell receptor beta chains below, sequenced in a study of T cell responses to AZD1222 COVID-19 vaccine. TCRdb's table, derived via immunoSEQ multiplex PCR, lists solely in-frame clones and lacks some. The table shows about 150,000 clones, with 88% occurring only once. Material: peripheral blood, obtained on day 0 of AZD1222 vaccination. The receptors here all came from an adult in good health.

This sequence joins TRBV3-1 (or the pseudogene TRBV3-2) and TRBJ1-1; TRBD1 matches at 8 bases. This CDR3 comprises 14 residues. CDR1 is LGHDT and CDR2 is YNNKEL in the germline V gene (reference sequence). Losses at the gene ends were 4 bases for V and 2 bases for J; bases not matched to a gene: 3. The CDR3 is CASSRTGGNTEAFF. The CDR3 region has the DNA TGTGCCAGCAGCCGCACAGGGGGAAACACTGAAGCTTTCTTT.

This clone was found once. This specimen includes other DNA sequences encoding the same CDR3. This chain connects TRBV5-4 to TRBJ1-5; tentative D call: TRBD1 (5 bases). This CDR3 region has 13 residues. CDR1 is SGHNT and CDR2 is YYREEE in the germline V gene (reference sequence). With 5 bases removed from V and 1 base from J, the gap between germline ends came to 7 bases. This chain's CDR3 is CASSRDSNQPQHF. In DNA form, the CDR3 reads TGTGCCAGCAGTCGGGACAGCAATCAGCCCCAGCATTTT.

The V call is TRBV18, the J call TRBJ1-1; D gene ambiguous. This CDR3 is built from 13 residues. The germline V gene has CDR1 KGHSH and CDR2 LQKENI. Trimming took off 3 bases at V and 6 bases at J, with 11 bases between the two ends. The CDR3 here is CASSPVMAAEAFF. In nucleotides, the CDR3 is TGTGCCAGCTCACCTGTTATGGCAGCTGAAGCTTTCTTT.

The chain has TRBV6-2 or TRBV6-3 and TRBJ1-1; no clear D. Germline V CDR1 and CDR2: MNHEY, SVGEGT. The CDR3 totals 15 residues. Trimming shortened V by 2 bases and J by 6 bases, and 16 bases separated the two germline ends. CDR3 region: CASSYGLRPGAEAFF. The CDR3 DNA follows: TGTGCCAGCAGTTACGGTCTTCGTCCGGGCGCTGAAGCTTTCTTT.

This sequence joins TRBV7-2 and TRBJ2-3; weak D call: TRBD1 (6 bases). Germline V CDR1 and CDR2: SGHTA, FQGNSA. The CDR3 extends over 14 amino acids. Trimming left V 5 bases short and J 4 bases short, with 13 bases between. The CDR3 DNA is TGTGCCAGCAGCATTCTCAGGGGCGCAGATACGCAGTATTTT. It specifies CASSILRGADTQYF.

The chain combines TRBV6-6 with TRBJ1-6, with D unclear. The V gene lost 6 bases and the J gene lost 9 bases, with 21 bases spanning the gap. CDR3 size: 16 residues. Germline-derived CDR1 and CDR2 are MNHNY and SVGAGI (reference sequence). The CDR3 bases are TGTGCCAGCAGAGCCCCGTGGGAGGGATTAAGTTCACCCCTCCACTTT. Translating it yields CASRAPWEGLSSPLHF.

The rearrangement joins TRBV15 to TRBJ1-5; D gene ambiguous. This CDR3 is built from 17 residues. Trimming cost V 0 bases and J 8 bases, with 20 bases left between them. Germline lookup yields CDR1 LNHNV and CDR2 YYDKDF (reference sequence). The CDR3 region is CATSREINPRDREPQHF. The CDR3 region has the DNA TGTGCCACCAGCAGAGAAATTAATCCGCGAGACCGGGAGCCCCAGCATTTT.

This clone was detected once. The CDR3 is CASSLKLVETQYF. CDR3 coding DNA: TGTGCCAGCAGCTTGAAACTAGTAGAGACCCAGTACTTC. V and J are TRBV5-4 and TRBJ2-5; D might be TRBD2 (5 bases). Trimming pared 1 base from V and 4 bases from J, leaving 8 bases between. The CDR3 totals 13 residues. Germline values: CDR1 SGHNT, CDR2 YYREEE (reference sequence).

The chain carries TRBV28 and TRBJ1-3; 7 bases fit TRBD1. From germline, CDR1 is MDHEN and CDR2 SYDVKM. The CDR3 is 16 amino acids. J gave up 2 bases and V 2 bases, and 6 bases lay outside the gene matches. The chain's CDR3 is CASSLQGRGAGNTIYF. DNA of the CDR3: TGTGCCAGCAGTTTACAGGGCAGGGGGGCTGGAAACACCATATATTTT.

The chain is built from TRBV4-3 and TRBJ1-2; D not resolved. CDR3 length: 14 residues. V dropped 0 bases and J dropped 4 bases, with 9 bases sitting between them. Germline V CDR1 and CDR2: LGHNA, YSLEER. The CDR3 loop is CASSQETGSYGYTF. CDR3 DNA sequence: TGCGCCAGCAGCCAAGAAACTGGGTCCTATGGCTACACCTTC.

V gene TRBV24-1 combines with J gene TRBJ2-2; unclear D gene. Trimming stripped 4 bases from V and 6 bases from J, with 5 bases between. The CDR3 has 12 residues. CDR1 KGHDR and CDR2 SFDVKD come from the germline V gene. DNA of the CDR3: TGTGCCACCAGTGACTGGGCCGGGGAGCTGTTTTTT. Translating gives CATSDWAGELFF.

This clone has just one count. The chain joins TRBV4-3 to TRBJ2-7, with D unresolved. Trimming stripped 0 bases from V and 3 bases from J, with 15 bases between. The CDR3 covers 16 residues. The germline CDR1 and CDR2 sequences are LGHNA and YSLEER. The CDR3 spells CASSQDRGSLFYEQYF. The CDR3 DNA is TGCGCCAGCAGCCAAGATCGTGGCAGCTTATTCTACGAGCAGTACTTC.

In DNA, the CDR3 is TGTGCCAGCAGCTTACGGACAGGGAACACCGGGGAGCTGTTTTTT. This sequence encodes CASSLRTGNTGELFF. This chain joins TRBV7-8 and TRBJ2-2, with 7 bases identical to TRBD1. V shed 2 bases, J shed 1 base, and the junction held 1 base outside the gene matches. The germline V gene has CDR1 SGHVS and CDR2 FQNEAQ. This CDR3 comprises 15 residues.

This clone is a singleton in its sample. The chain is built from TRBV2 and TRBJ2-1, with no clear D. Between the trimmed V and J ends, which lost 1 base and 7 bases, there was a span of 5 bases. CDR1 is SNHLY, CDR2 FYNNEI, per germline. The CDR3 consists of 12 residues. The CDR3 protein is CASSEVGNEQFF. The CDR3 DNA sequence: TGTGCCAGCAGTGAAGTAGGAAATGAGCAGTTCTTC.

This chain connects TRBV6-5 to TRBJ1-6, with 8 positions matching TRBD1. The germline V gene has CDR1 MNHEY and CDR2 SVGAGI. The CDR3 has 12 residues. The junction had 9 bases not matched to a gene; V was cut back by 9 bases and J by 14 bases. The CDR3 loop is CASLPGTGTLHF. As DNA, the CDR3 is TGTGCCAGTCTACCTGGGACAGGCACCCTCCACTTT.

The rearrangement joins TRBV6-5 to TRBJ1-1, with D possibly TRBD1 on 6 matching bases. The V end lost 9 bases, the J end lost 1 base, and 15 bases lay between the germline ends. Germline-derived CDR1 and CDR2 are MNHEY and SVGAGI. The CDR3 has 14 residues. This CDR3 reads CASTLGGRNTEAFF. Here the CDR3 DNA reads TGTGCCAGTACCTTAGGGGGGAGGAACACTGAAGCTTTCTTT.

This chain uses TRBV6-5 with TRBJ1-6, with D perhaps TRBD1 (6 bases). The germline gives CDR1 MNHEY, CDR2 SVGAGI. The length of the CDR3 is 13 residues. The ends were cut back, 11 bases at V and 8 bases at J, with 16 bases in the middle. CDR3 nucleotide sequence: TGTGCCTGCCAACAGGGTAATGATTCACCCCTCCACTTT. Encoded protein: CACQQGNDSPLHF.

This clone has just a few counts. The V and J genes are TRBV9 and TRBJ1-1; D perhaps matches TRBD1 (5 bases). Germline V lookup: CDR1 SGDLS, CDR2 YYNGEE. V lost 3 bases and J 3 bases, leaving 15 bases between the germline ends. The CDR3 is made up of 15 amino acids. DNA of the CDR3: TGTGCCAGCAGCGAATATTACAGGCACGACACTGAAGCTTTCTTT. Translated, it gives CASSEYYRHDTEAFF.

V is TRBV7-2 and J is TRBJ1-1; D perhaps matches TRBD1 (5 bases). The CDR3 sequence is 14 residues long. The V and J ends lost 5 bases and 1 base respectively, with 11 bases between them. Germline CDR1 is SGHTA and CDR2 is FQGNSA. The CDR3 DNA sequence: TGTGCCAGCAGCCGGACCAGGGAGAACACTGAAGCTTTCTTT. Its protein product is CASSRTRENTEAFF. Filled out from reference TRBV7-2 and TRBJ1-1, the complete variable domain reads GAGVSQSPSNKVTEKGKDVELRCDPISGHTALYWYRQSLGQGLEFLIYFQGNSAPDKSGLPSDRFSAERTGGSVSTLTIQRTQQEDSAVYLCASSRTRENTEAFFGQGTRLTVV.

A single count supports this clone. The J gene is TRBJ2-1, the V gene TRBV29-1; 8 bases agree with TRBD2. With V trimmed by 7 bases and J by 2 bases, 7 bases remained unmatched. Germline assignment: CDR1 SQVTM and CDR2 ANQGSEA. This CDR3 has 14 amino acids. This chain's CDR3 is CSAAVSGAYNEQFF. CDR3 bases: TGCAGCGCCGCTGTTAGCGGGGCCTACAATGAGCAGTTCTTC.

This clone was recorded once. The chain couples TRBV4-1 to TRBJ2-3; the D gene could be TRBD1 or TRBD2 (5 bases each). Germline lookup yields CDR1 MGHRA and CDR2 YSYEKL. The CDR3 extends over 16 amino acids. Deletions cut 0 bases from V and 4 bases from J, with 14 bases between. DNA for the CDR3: TGCGCCAGCAGCCAAGATCGGGGCTACCAGGCAGATACGCAGTATTTT. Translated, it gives CASSQDRGYQADTQYF.